Each of the 10 T cell receptor beta chains below was sequenced from the same sample in a study of blood T cell repertoires in COVID-19 (TCRdb year 2020). Library method: the immunoSEQ multiplex PCR assay. TCRdb took over this immuneACCESS table, retaining in-frame rearrangements with V and J assigned. Such tables are incomplete; in checked studies, under half of the missing clones stem from an unresolved V gene, and the remainder is unexplained. Present in this sample are 150,000 or so clones, 76% of which were seen just once. The ten largest clonotypes hold under 6% of the sample. The specimen was peripheral blood. All receptors come from a woman older than 75 with active or convalescent COVID-19.

V is TRBV2 and J is TRBJ1-2, with TRBD1 identical over 9 bases. The V gene's germline CDR1 is SNHLY and CDR2 FYNNEI. Trimming at V came to 6 bases and at J to 4 bases, leaving 6 bases not matched to a gene. This CDR3 has 14 amino acids. The CDR3 sequence is CASRGQGAGYGYTF. CDR3 DNA: TGTGCCAGCAGGGGACAGGGAGCAGGCTATGGCTACACCTTC. Looking up the rest from reference TRBV2 and TRBJ1-2 gives the full variable domain: EPEVTQTPSHQVTQMGQEVILRCVPISNHLYFYWYRQILGQKVEFLVSFYNNEISEKSEIFDDQFSVERPDGSNFTLKIRSTKLEDSAMYFCASRGQGAGYGYTFGSGTRLTVV.

The chain carries TRBV7-2 and TRBJ2-7; D not certain. The germline V gene has CDR1 SGHTA and CDR2 FQGNSA. There are 14 residues in the CDR3. The ends were cut back, 1 base at V and 7 bases at J, with 14 bases in the middle. The CDR3 nucleotides read TGTGCCAGCAGCTTAGTCCCCAAGAGTCTAGAGCAGTACTTC. It codes for CASSLVPKSLEQYF.

The V and J genes are TRBV6-5 and TRBJ2-7; TRBD1 agrees at 7 bases. This CDR3 is 15 amino acids long. The V segment lost 4 bases and the J segment 0 bases; nucleotides outside the gene matches: 6. The germline gives CDR1 MNHEY, CDR2 SVGAGI. The CDR3 sequence is CASSFDRASSYEQYF. The CDR3, as DNA: TGTGCCAGCAGTTTTGACAGGGCGAGCTCCTACGAGCAGTACTTC.

This chain connects TRBV30 to TRBJ1-1; weak D call: TRBD1 (5 bases). There are 12 residues in the CDR3. V was shortened by 4 bases and J by 1 base, with 7 bases between the two germline ends. CDR1 GTSNPN and CDR2 SVGIG come from the germline V gene (reference sequence). The CDR3 nucleotides read TGTGCCTGGAAGGGGCGGAACACTGAAGCTTTCTTT. Translating gives CAWKGRNTEAFF.

The rearrangement uses TRBV19 and TRBJ1-2, with TRBD1 identical over 7 bases. J gave up 0 bases and V 9 bases, and 7 bases lay outside the gene matches. The germline gives CDR1 LNHDA, CDR2 SQIVND (reference sequence). The CDR3 runs 14 residues. CDR3 loop: CASRQGPSNYGYTF. CDR3 DNA sequence: TGTGCCAGCCGACAGGGCCCATCTAACTATGGCTACACCTTC.

The chain is built from TRBV6-5 and TRBJ1-2; 8 positions match TRBD1. V lost 0 bases and J lost 7; bases outside the gene matches: 7. Per germline, CDR1 MNHEY and CDR2 SVGAGI. There are 15 residues in the CDR3. The CDR3 DNA is TGTGCCAGCAGTTACTCGGCAGGGGGCATAGGTGGCTACACCTTC. This encodes CASSYSAGGIGGYTF.

This chain joins TRBV4-1 and TRBJ2-7; 8 nucleotides agree with TRBD1. Germline trimming cut 1 base from V and 0 bases from J; bases unmatched to any gene: 5. This CDR3 has 16 amino acids. Germline CDR1 MGHRA, CDR2 YSYEKL. Here the CDR3 reads CASSQASGGISYEQYF. The CDR3, as DNA: TGCGCCAGCAGCCAAGCGTCAGGGGGCATCTCCTACGAGCAGTACTTC.

The V and J genes are TRBV19 and TRBJ2-3; 10 bases align to TRBD2. The J segment lost 1 base and the V segment lost 6 bases, leaving 7 bases of the junction unmatched. The germline gives CDR1 LNHDA, CDR2 SQIVND (reference sequence). This CDR3 is 16 amino acids long. The CDR3 DNA is TGTGCCAGTAGGGCTAGCGGGGGATCACGCACAGATACGCAGTATTTT. Translating it yields CASRASGGSRTDTQYF.

The table lists this clone with a few counts. The CDR3 DNA reads TGTGCCAGCAGCCGGGACAGGGGCTACGAGCAGTACTTC. Its protein product is CASSRDRGYEQYF. V gene TRBV12-3 or TRBV12-4 combines with J gene TRBJ2-7; the match to TRBD1 covers 10 bases. The ends lost 6 bases at V and 3 bases at J; junction bases unmatched: 2. CDR3 size: 13 residues.

This chain joins TRBV4-3 and TRBJ2-3, with 7 bases that match TRBD1. The CDR3 totals 13 residues. Per germline, CDR1 LGHNA and CDR2 YSLEER. J was trimmed by 7 bases and V by 0 bases; bases with no gene match: 1. This CDR3 is CASSQETGYTQYF. The CDR3 nucleotides are TGCGCCAGCAGCCAAGAGACAGGGTATACGCAGTATTTT.